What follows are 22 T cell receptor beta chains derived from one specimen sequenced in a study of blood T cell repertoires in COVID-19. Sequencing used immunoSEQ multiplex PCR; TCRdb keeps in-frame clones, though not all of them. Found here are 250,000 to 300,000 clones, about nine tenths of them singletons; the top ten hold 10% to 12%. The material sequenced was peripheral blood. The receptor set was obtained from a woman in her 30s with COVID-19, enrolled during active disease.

The CDR3 loop reads CATLGGGNQPQHF. The CDR3 DNA reads as TGTGCCACCCTGGGAGGGGGCAATCAGCCCCAGCATTTT. This chain connects TRBV19 to TRBJ1-5; possible D gene TRBD1, 5 bases. This CDR3 region has 13 residues. In germline, CDR1 is LNHDA, CDR2 SQIVND (reference sequence). V shed 10 bases and J shed 2 bases, with 12 bases lying between them.

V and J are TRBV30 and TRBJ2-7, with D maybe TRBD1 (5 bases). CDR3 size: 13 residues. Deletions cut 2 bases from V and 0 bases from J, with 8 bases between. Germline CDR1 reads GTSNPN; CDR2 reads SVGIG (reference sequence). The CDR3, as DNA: TGTGCCTGGAGTAGGGGTAGCTCCTACGAGCAGTACTTC. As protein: CAWSRGSSYEQYF.

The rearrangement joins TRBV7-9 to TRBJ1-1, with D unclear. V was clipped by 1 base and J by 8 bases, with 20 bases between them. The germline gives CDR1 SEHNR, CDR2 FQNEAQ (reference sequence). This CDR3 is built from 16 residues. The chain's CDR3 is CASSLVRGGIFGEAFF. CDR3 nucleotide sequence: TGTGCCAGCAGCTTAGTTCGGGGAGGGATCTTTGGGGAAGCTTTCTTT.

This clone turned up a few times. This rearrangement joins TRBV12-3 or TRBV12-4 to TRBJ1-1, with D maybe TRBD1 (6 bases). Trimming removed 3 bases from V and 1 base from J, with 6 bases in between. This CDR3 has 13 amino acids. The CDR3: CASSLGANTEAFF. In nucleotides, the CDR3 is TGTGCCAGCAGTTTGGGGGCGAACACTGAAGCTTTCTTT.

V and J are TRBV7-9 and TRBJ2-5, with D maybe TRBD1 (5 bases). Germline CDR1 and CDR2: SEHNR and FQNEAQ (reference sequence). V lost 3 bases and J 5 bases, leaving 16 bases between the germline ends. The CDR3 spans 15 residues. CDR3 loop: CASSLPTRAGETQYF. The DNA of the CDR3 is TGTGCCAGCAGCTTGCCCACCAGGGCAGGGGAGACCCAGTACTTC.

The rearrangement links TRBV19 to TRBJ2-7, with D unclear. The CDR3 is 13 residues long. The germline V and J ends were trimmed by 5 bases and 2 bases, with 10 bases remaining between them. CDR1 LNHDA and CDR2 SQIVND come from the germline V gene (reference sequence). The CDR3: CASSPGQPYEQYF. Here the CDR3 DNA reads TGTGCCAGTAGTCCAGGCCAGCCCTACGAGCAGTACTTC.

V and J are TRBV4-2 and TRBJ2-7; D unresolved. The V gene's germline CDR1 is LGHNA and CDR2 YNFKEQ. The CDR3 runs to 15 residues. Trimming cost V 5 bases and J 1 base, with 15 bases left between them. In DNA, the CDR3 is TGTGCCAGCAGCGCGCGTAACGATGTTTCCTACGAGCAGTACTTC. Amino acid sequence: CASSARNDVSYEQYF.

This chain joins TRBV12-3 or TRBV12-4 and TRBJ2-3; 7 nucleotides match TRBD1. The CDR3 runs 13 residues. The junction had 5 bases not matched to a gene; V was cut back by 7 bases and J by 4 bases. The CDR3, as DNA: TGTGCCAGCACCGAGACAGGGCCAGATACGCAGTATTTT. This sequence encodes CASTETGPDTQYF.

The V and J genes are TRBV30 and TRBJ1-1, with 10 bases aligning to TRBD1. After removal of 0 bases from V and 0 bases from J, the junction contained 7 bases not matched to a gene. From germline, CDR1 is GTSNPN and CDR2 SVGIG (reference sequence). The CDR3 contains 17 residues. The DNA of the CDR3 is TGTGCCTGGAGTGTTAGGGACAGGGGTTTCATGAACACTGAAGCTTTCTTT. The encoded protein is CAWSVRDRGFMNTEAFF.

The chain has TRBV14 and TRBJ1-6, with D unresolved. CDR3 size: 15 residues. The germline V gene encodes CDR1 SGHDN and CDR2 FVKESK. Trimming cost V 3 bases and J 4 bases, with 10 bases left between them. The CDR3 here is CASSQEVVYNSPLHF. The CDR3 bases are TGTGCCAGCAGCCAGGAGGTCGTTTATAATTCACCCCTCCACTTT.

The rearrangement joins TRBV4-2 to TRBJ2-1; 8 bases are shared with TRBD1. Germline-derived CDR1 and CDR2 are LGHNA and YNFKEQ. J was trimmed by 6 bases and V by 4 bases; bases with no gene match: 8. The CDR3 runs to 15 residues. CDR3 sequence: CASSPGQGDANEQFF. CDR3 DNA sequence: TGTGCCAGCAGCCCAGGACAGGGTGACGCCAATGAGCAGTTCTTC.

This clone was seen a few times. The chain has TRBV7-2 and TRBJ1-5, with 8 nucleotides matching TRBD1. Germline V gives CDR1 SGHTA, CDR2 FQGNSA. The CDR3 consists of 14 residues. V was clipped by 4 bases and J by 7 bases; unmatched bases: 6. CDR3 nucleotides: TGTGCCAGCAGCTCGCAGGGGGCCGGGCAGCCCCAGCATTTT. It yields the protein CASSSQGAGQPQHF.

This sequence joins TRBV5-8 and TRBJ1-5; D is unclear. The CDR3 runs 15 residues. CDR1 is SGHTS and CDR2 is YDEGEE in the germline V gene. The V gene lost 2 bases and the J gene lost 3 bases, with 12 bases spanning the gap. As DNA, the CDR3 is TGTGCCAGCAGCTTTTTGGGCGGGCTCAATCAGCCCCAGCATTTT. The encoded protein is CASSFLGGLNQPQHF.

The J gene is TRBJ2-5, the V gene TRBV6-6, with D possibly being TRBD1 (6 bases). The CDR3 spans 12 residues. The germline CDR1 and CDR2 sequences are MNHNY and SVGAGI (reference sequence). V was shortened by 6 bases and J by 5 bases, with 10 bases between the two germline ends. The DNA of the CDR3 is TGTGCCAGCAGACAGGGCGGGGAGACCCAGTACTTC. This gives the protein CASRQGGETQYF.

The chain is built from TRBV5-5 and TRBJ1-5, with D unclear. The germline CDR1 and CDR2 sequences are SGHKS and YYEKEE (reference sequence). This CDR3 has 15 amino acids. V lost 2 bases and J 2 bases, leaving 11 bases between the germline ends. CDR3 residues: CASSLRGGRNQPQHF. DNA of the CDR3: TGTGCCAGCAGCTTAAGAGGCGGTCGCAATCAGCCCCAGCATTTT.

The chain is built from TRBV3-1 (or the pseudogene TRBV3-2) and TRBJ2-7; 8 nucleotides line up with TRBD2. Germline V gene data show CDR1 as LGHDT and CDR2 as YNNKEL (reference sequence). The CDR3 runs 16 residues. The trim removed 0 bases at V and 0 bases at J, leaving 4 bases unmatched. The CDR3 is CASSQEGSGSSYEQYF. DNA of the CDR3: TGTGCCAGCAGCCAAGAGGGCAGCGGGAGCTCCTACGAGCAGTACTTC.

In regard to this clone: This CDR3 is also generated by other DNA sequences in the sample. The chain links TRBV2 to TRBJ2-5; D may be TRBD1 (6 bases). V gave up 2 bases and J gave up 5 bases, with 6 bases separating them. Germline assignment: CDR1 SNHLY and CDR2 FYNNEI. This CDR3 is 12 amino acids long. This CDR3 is CASSEQGETQYF. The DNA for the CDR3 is TGTGCCAGCAGTGAACAGGGGGAGACCCAGTACTTC. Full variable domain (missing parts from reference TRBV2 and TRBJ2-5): EPEVTQTPSHQVTQMGQEVILRCVPISNHLYFYWYRQILGQKVEFLVSFYNNEISEKSEIFDDQFSVERPDGSNFTLKIRSTKLEDSAMYFCASSEQGETQYFGPGTRLLVL.

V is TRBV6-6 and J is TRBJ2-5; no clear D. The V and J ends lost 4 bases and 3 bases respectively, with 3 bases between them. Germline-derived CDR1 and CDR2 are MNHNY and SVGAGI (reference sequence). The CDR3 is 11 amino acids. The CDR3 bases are TGTGCCAGCAGTTTAAAAGAGACCCAGTACTTC. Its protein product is CASSLKETQYF.

The CDR3 spells CASKIGGTDTQYF. For the CDR3, the DNA is TGTGCCAGCAAGATCGGTGGCACAGATACGCAGTATTTT. This rearrangement joins TRBV2 to TRBJ2-3; D gene unclear. Between the trimmed V and J ends, which lost 7 bases and 1 base, there was a span of 9 bases. The CDR3 is 13 residues long. CDR1 is SNHLY, CDR2 FYNNEI, per germline.

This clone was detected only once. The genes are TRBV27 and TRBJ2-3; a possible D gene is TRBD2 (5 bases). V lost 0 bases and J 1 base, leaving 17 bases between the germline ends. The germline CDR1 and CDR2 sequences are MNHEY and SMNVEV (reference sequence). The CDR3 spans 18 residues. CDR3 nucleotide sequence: TGTGCCAGCAGTTTATCTCAATTGGGTACCGGGGGCACAGATACGCAGTATTTT. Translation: CASSLSQLGTGGTDTQYF.

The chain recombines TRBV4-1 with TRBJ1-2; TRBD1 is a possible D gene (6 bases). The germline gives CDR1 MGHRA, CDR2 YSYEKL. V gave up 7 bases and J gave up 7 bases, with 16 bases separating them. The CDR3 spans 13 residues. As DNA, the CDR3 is TGCGCCAGCAACCCAGGGGTTTCAGGTGGCTACACCTTC. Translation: CASNPGVSGGYTF.

The CDR3 DNA is TGTGCCAGCAGCGGACAGGGGGGCAATCAGCCCCAGCATTTT. This codes for CASSGQGGNQPQHF. The genes are TRBV6-6 and TRBJ1-5, with 10 bases matching TRBD1. Germline trimming cut 6 bases from V and 2 bases from J; bases unmatched to any gene: 1. This CDR3 contains 14 residues. Germline loops: CDR1 MNHNY, CDR2 SVGAGI (reference sequence).